This paragraph covers one TCR beta chain sequence. The target antigen is unknown. The sample is drawn from a study of Ad26.COV2.S vaccination and SARS-CoV-2 variants. Study background: Donor had been placed in the Ad26.COV2.S arm of the COV1001 trial. Whole-study findings and limits: Spike-specific TCR breadth was greater in vaccine than placebo recipients. Using TCR breadth and depth analyses may have led to underestimated total T cell responses. Across vaccine and placebo recipients, the breadth of non-spike TCRs was similar.

Treatment noted: about 20 received Ad26.COV2.S at low or high dose, single or two shots; 5 received placebo; per-sample allocation not given. Specimens were obtained on day 63 following the first vaccine or placebo injection. Profiling relied on immunoSEQ multiplex PCR, and the TCRdb table lists in-frame clones only, not all of them. The data show over 200,000 clones, with roughly 90% seen just once and about 10% held by the top ten. Trimming at V came to 2 bases and at J to 3 bases, leaving 3 bases not matched to a gene. The CDR3 runs 14 residues. From germline, CDR1 is MNHEY and CDR2 SMNVEV (reference sequence).

This sequence originates from a person between 18 and 65 years old who received the Ad26.COV2.S COVID-19 vaccine or a placebo. V usage is TRBV27 and J usage is TRBJ2-7, with TRBD1 matching 8 bases. The source was peripheral blood, collected in a trial of Ad26.COV2.S vaccine versus placebo. CDR3 protein: CASSLQGAGYEQYF. In DNA, the CDR3 is TGTGCCAGCAGTTTACAGGGGGCAGGCTACGAGCAGTACTTC.